The text below deals with one TCR beta chain. The antigen remains undetermined. The record originates from a study of identical twins. TCRdb analysed the 5' RACE reads with MiXCR anew, one entry per CDR3 protein. The sample has some 790,000 distinct CDR3 sequences, approximately 18% seen once. V shed 10 bases and J 4 bases; nucleotides not matched to a gene: 14. The CDR3 loop spans 15 amino acids. The study, taken as a whole, reports: Out-of-frame alpha sequences common to twins exhibited an excess of low generation probability.

The same data also contributed to another study, on T cells expressing NK-cell markers. As that report states: Sorted CD3+CD56-NKG2C+, CD3+CD56+NKG2C- and CD3+CD56+NKG2C+ T cells were the source of the TCR beta repertoires.

V and J are TRBV12-3 or TRBV12-4 and TRBJ2-3; 7 bases agree with TRBD1. The clonotype comes from a woman between 18 and 29 years old in good health. Source material: PBMCs. CDR3 loop: CAIQPRGPGADTQYF. The CDR3 DNA sequence: TGTGCCATCCAACCTAGGGGGCCCGGTGCAGATACGCAGTATTTT.